This record concerns one TCR beta chain sequence. Its specificity is not known. This sample is drawn from a study of beta chain features in type 1 diabetes. Germline CDR1 and CDR2: LGHNA and YNFKEQ. Trimming at V came to 0 bases and at J to 5 bases, leaving 1 base not matched to a gene. The length of the CDR3 is 16 residues. Expressed TCRB transcripts got sequenced, as all isolated RNA was reverse transcribed. The protocol was immunoSEQ multiplex PCR, while the TCRdb copy is restricted to in-frame clones and leaves out a portion. Of tens of thousands of clones in the sample, 25% to 35% were seen once. Findings and caveats of the study: Naive, central memory and Treg TCRB repertoires seemed to resemble each other more closely in patients than they did in healthy donors. In type 1 diabetes patients, VDJ junctions had fewer insertions; deletions at these junctions were more frequent.

This rearrangement joins TRBV4-2 to TRBJ2-2, with TRBD2 identical over 12 bases. Sequenced input: stem cell memory CD4+ T cells from blood. This clonotype originated in a woman younger than 35 in good health. The CDR3 reads CASSQDLAGGTGELFF. CDR3 nucleotide sequence: TGTGCCAGCAGCCAAGATCTAGCGGGGGGGACCGGGGAGCTGTTTTTT.